A single T cell receptor (beta chain) is shown here with its context. The data originate from a study of blood T cell repertoires in COVID-19. Repertoires were generated with immunoSEQ multiplex PCR, while TCRdb's copy carries only in-frame clones and drops some. Among 65,000 or so clones listed, 75% to 90% were seen once. The germline V gene has CDR1 SEHNR and CDR2 FQNEAQ (reference sequence). Trimming left V 4 bases short and J 4 bases short, with 6 bases between. CDR3 length: 12 amino acids. The V and J genes are TRBV7-9 and TRBJ2-3; D unresolved. The sample taken for sequencing was peripheral blood. This TCR derives from a human donor with acute or convalescent COVID-19. The donor label of this sample is uncertain. The CDR3 nucleotides read TGTGCCAGCAGCTCACAGCCAGATACGCAGTATTTT. Amino acids: CASSSQPDTQYF.